The clone carrying this T cell receptor beta chain was detected only once. This sample is drawn from a study of blood T cell repertoires in COVID-19. Study at large: Some COVID-19 samples were acute and others convalescent; all came from the United States, Italy and Spain. PBMCs, B-cell-depleted T cells, or T cells were the source of the cDNA or gDNA that made up the material.

Authors' processing steps: The assay estimated nucleated cells by amplifying reference gene primers. Clones were sequenced by immunoSEQ multiplex PCR, and TCRdb holds only the in-frame ones, with some missing. That table supplies the V and J calls and clone size; D and trimming were determined from the DNA. The top ten clones hold over 0.8% of a sample with around 140,000 clones, 87% of them seen once. The CDR3 is 13 amino acids. Trimming removed 2 bases from V and 6 bases from J, with 12 bases in between. Germline CDR1 SGHTS, CDR2 YDEGEE. Sequencing was done on a sample of peripheral blood. The rearrangement joins TRBV5-8 to TRBJ2-7; D is ambiguous. The clonotype comes from a woman aged 45-65 years with acute or convalescent COVID-19. The CDR3: CASSFDTLLEQYF. The DNA of the CDR3 is TGTGCCAGCAGCTTCGACACCCTCCTCGAGCAGTACTTC.